These T cell receptor beta chains were read from a single sample in a study of blood T cell repertoires in COVID-19. The table came from immunoSEQ multiplex PCR; TCRdb's copy has only in-frame clones and leaves some out. The repertoire holds fewer than 350,000 clones, roughly 90% seen once, with over 4% in the top ten. The sequenced material came from PBMCs or T cells enriched from blood (not recorded which). The receptor source for this set is a man between 60 and 70 years old who had recovered from COVID-19. CDR3s include the opening cysteine and the closing phenylalanine or tryptophan. D genes are given only for firm matches. Clone size, where shown, is once, few, many, or a class for clones that have expanded.

clone size	V gene	D gene	J gene	CDR3 DNA	CDR3 protein
-	TRBV28	-	TRBJ2-7	TGTGCCAGCAGTCGCCGGACACTCTACGAGCAGTACTTC	CASSRRTLYEQYF
-	TRBV5-1	TRBD2	TRBJ2-7	TGCGCCAGCAGCTGGGACGGACTAGCGGGAGGGGCCTACGAGCAGTACTTC	CASSWDGLAGGAYEQYF
-	TRBV6-5	-	TRBJ1-2	TGTGCCGTTAGAGCGTTTGACTATGGCTACACCTTC	CAVRAFDYGYTF
-	TRBV24-1	-	TRBJ2-1	TGTGCCACCAGTCACGGGGGTAGCTCCTACAATGAGCAGTTCTTC	CATSHGGSSYNEQFF
-	TRBV7-6	TRBD2	TRBJ2-3	TGTGCCAGCAGCTTAGAGCTGGTGGCGGGAGGGCCCACAGATACGCAGTATTTT	CASSLELVAGGPTDTQYF
-	TRBV19	TRBD2	TRBJ2-1	TGTGCCAGTAGTATGACTAGCGGGGGTGGCAATGAGCAGTTCTTC	CASSMTSGGGNEQFF
-	TRBV7-2	TRBD2	TRBJ2-1	TGTGCCAGCAGCTTAGTTTTTAGCGGGCCCCCCTACAATGAGCAGTTCTTC	CASSLVFSGPPYNEQFF
-	TRBV6-5	TRBD1	TRBJ2-3	TGTGCCAGCAGACGGACAGGGGGGGATACGCAGTATTTT	CASRRTGGDTQYF
-	TRBV28	TRBD1	TRBJ1-3	TGTGCCAGCAGTTTACACGGGACAGCCGGAAACACCATATATTTT	CASSLHGTAGNTIYF
-	TRBV7-2	-	TRBJ2-2	TGTGCCAGCAGCTTAGACTTTAACACCGGGGAGCTGTTTTTT	CASSLDFNTGELFF
-	TRBV28	TRBD1	TRBJ2-3	TGTGCCAGCAGTCTTGGACAGGGCGGGACAGATACGCAGTATTTT	CASSLGQGGTDTQYF
-	TRBV28	TRBD2	TRBJ2-1	TGTGCCCTCGGGACTAGCTATCAGAATGAGCAGTTCTTC	CALGTSYQNEQFF
-	TRBV5-1	TRBD1	TRBJ2-3	TGCGCCAGCAGCTTGGGACTGCCGGGACAGAGTACAGATACGCAGTATTTT	CASSLGLPGQSTDTQYF
-	TRBV5-1	-	TRBJ1-1	TGCGCCAGCAGCTTAAGTGGAACGAGGCGGGTATACACTGAAGCTTTCTTT	CASSLSGTRRVYTEAFF
-	TRBV2	-	TRBJ2-7	TGTGCCAGCAGTGAAGGGGCTAACTACGAGCAGTACTTC	CASSEGANYEQYF
-	TRBV28	-	TRBJ2-7	TGTGCCACCTCTACCTACGAGCAGTACTTC	CATSTYEQYF
-	TRBV7-3	-	TRBJ2-2	TGTGCCAGCAGCTTGACTAGTGTGGCCGGGGAGCTGTTTTTT	CASSLTSVAGELFF
-	TRBV28	-	TRBJ1-1	TGTGCCAGCAGCAGACAGCCAAACACTGAAGCTTTCTTT	CASSRQPNTEAFF
-	TRBV9	TRBD2	TRBJ2-1	TGTGCCAGCGGAGAAACTAGCGGAATATACAATGAGCAGTTCTTC	CASGETSGIYNEQFF
-	TRBV6-5	TRBD1	TRBJ1-2	TGTGCCAGCAGGCCGACAGGGGGCTATGGCTACACCTTC	CASRPTGGYGYTF
-	TRBV7-2	TRBD2	TRBJ2-1	TGTGCCAGCAGCTCCCGATCCTCTAGCGGGAGGGCGAATGAGCAGTTCTTC	CASSSRSSSGRANEQFF
-	TRBV2	-	TRBJ2-7	TGTGCCAGCAGTGAAGCCCTCTTGCAGGGCGTTTCCTACGAGCAGTACTTC	CASSEALLQGVSYEQYF
-	TRBV2	TRBD1	TRBJ1-5	TGTGCCAGCAGCGGGACAGGGAACCAGCCCCAGCATTTT	CASSGTGNQPQHF
-	TRBV27	TRBD1	TRBJ1-2	TGTGCCAGCAGGCAAACAGGGGCGGGCTATGGCTACACCTTC	CASRQTGAGYGYTF
-	TRBV24-1	-	TRBJ1-5	TGTGCCACCAGTTTGGGGGGAGGGGATCAGCCCCAGCATTTT	CATSLGGGDQPQHF
-	TRBV7-9	-	TRBJ1-1	TGTGCCAGCAGCCGCTCACAGGGTAGAGCTTTCTTT	CASSRSQGRAFF
-	TRBV15	-	TRBJ1-2	TGTGCCACCAGCAGAGAGGGGCAGGGGTATGGCTACACCTTC	CATSREGQGYGYTF
-	TRBV18	TRBD1	TRBJ1-6	TGTGCCAGCTCACAAGACAGGGCTAATTCACCCCTCCACTTT	CASSQDRANSPLHF
-	TRBV28	-	TRBJ1-5	TGTGCCAGCAGTTTCAACGGGGGTCAGCCCCAGCATTTT	CASSFNGGQPQHF
once	TRBV28	TRBD2	TRBJ2-7	TGTGCCAGCAATCTACCGGGACTACAATCCTCCTACGAGCAGTACTTC	CASNLPGLQSSYEQYF
-	TRBV2	-	TRBJ2-7	TGTGCCAGCAGTGGGCAGGACAAACCCGCCTACGAGCAGTACTTC	CASSGQDKPAYEQYF
-	TRBV7-9	-	TRBJ2-7	TGTGCCAGCAGTTCTGAGGGCGGGAATTCCTACGAGCAGTACTTC	CASSSEGGNSYEQYF
-	TRBV2	TRBD1	TRBJ2-5	TGTGCCAGCAGGGAGATGACAGGGGAAGAGACCCAGTACTTC	CASREMTGEETQYF
-	TRBV19	TRBD2	TRBJ2-2	TGTGCCAGTACCTATTCTAGCGGGCACACCGGGGAGCTGTTTTTT	CASTYSSGHTGELFF
-	TRBV28	TRBD1	TRBJ2-7	TGTGCCAGCAGTTTAGGACAGGGAAATCTAGACGAGCAGTACTTC	CASSLGQGNLDEQYF
-	TRBV28	-	TRBJ2-1	TGTGCCAGCAGTTCCTTCCCTCACAATGAGCAGTTCTTC	CASSSFPHNEQFF